The 23 T cell receptor beta chains below all came from one sample that was sequenced in a study of CD8 T cells in Susac syndrome. Random hexamers primed reverse transcription of roughly 0.45 to 1 ug RNA. MiXCR, run by TCRdb on the immunoSEQ multiplex PCR reads, gives a single entry per CDR3 protein. This repertoire shows fewer than 250,000 distinct CDR3 sequences, 90% to 95% found once; its top ten account for about 0.13%. Sequencing was done on a sample of CD8+ T cells from PBMCs. The source of these receptors is a human donor with multiple sclerosis.

This clonotype was seen a single time. The CDR3 loop reads CSVTSGIRDYGYTF. Here the CDR3 DNA reads TGCAGCGTTACGTCGGGAATTAGGGACTATGGCTACACCTTC. V gene TRBV29-1 combines with J gene TRBJ1-2; D uncertain. The V gene's germline CDR1 is SQVTM and CDR2 ANQGSEA. The germline V and J ends were trimmed by 5 bases and 3 bases, with 16 bases remaining between them. This CDR3 is built from 14 residues. Filled out from reference TRBV29-1 and TRBJ1-2, the complete variable domain reads SAVISQKPSRDICQRGTSLTIQCQVDSQVTMMFWYRQQPGQSLTLIATANQGSEATYESGFVIDKFPISRPNLTFSTLTVSNMSPEDSSIYLCSVTSGIRDYGYTFGSGTRLTVV.

This rearrangement joins TRBV7-9 to TRBJ2-1; 9 bases align to TRBD1. Germline loops: CDR1 SEHNR, CDR2 FQNEAQ (reference sequence). After removal of 4 bases from V and 8 bases from J, the junction contained 12 bases not matched to a gene. CDR3 length: 16 residues. The CDR3 DNA reads as TGTGCCAGCAGCTCTATGCGGACAGGGGATTTGCATGAGCAGTTCTTC. It codes for CASSSMRTGDLHEQFF.

This clonotype occurred a few times. The chain uses TRBV7-9 and TRBJ2-1, with a weak D call TRBD2 (5 bases). This CDR3 region has 13 residues. V was shortened by 5 bases and J by 8 bases, with 13 bases between the two germline ends. CDR1 and CDR2 from the germline V gene are SEHNR and FQNEAQ (reference sequence). The CDR3 sequence is CASSPPAGYEQFF. CDR3 nucleotide sequence: TGTGCCAGCAGCCCCCCCGCGGGCTATGAGCAGTTCTTC.

This chain joins TRBV7-9 and TRBJ2-7; no firm D call. The V and J ends lost 0 bases and 0 bases respectively, with 6 bases between them. The CDR3 totals 14 residues. Per germline, CDR1 SEHNR and CDR2 FQNEAQ (reference sequence). The CDR3 is CASSLADFSYEQYF. The CDR3 DNA is TGTGCCAGCAGCTTAGCTGATTTCTCCTACGAGCAGTACTTC.

This chain links TRBV27 with TRBJ2-2, with 13 bases identical to TRBD2. Germline assignment: CDR1 MNHEY and CDR2 SMNVEV (reference sequence). This CDR3 has 16 amino acids. V dropped 2 bases and J dropped 4; count of bases not matched to a gene: 1. CDR3 DNA sequence: TGTGCCAGCAGTTTAGGACTAGCGGGGGTCACCGGGGAGCTGTTTTTT. It is translated as CASSLGLAGVTGELFF.

The chain uses TRBV25-1 and TRBJ2-5, with D possibly TRBD1 on 5 matching bases. CDR1 and CDR2 from the germline V gene are MGHDK and SYGVNS. CDR3 size: 14 residues. Trimming stripped 3 bases from V and 3 bases from J, with 11 bases between. Written as DNA, the CDR3 is TGTGCCAGCAGTGACCAGGGCGGTGAAGAGACCCAGTACTTC. Its protein is CASSDQGGEETQYF.

The chain uses TRBV6-5 and TRBJ1-1, with TRBD1 matching over 9 bases. V lost 3 bases, J lost 8 bases, and 4 bases stayed unmatched. The CDR3 is 13 amino acids. The germline CDR1 and CDR2 sequences are MNHEY and SVGAGI. CDR3 loop: CASSYKGTGEAFF. The CDR3 DNA is TGTGCCAGCAGTTATAAGGGGACAGGGGAAGCTTTCTTT.

This chain joins TRBV7-8 and TRBJ2-7; D remains unclear. V lost 1 base and J 2 bases, leaving 9 bases between the germline ends. This CDR3 has 14 residues. CDR1 and CDR2 from the germline V gene are SGHVS and FQNEAQ. CDR3 amino acids: CASSLETATYEQYF. Written as DNA, the CDR3 is TGTGCCAGCAGCTTAGAAACCGCCACCTACGAGCAGTACTTC.

The chain is built from TRBV27 and TRBJ2-1; D is possibly TRBD1 or TRBD2 (5 bases each). This CDR3 contains 12 residues. With 8 bases removed from V and 6 bases from J, the gap between germline ends came to 11 bases. Germline CDR1 is MNHEY and CDR2 is SMNVEV (reference sequence). The CDR3 nucleotides are TGTGCCAGCTCCCGGGACCCCAATGAGCAGTTCTTC. Residues: CASSRDPNEQFF.

The chain uses TRBV20-1 and TRBJ2-5; 11 nucleotides agree with TRBD2. J lost 0 bases, V lost 6 bases, and 12 bases had no gene match. The CDR3 spans 17 residues. Germline V gene sequence: CDR1 DFQATT, CDR2 SNEGSKA (reference sequence). The CDR3 DNA sequence: TGCAGTGCAGCGACTAGCGGGACCCCTTGGTACCAAGAGACCCAGTACTTC. This gives the protein CSAATSGTPWYQETQYF.

The rearrangement joins TRBV20-1 to TRBJ2-1, with 8 bases matching TRBD2. V shed 5 bases and J 2 bases; nucleotides not matched to a gene: 14. The CDR3 runs to 17 residues. Germline V gene sequence: CDR1 DFQATT, CDR2 SNEGSKA (reference sequence). The CDR3 here is CSARRLAGRRTYNEQFF. The CDR3, as DNA: TGCAGTGCTCGAAGGTTAGCGGGAAGGCGGACCTACAATGAGCAGTTCTTC.

The chain couples TRBV7-2 to TRBJ2-7; no clear D. CDR1 is SGHTA, CDR2 FQGNSA, per germline. The germline V and J ends were trimmed by 2 bases and 1 base, with 12 bases remaining between them. The CDR3 has 15 amino acids. The CDR3 spells CASSLYPPGSYEQYF. The CDR3 DNA reads TGTGCCAGCAGCTTATACCCCCCGGGTTCCTACGAGCAGTACTTC. The entire variable domain, with the rest obtained from reference TRBV7-2 and TRBJ2-7, is as follows: GAGVSQSPSNKVTEKGKDVELRCDPISGHTALYWYRQSLGQGLEFLIYFQGNSAPDKSGLPSDRFSAERTGGSVSTLTIQRTQQEDSAVYLCASSLYPPGSYEQYFGPGTRLTVT.

The J gene is TRBJ2-1, the V gene TRBV27; TRBD1 agrees at 7 bases. The ends lost 0 bases at V and 5 bases at J; junction bases unmatched: 16. Germline V gene data show CDR1 as MNHEY and CDR2 as SMNVEV (reference sequence). The CDR3 contains 19 residues. The chain's CDR3 is CASSLSPPLTGPPDNEQFF. The CDR3 region has the DNA TGTGCCAGCAGTTTATCGCCCCCCTTGACAGGGCCGCCGGACAATGAGCAGTTCTTC.

The chain links TRBV30 to TRBJ2-1; a weak D match, TRBD2 (5 bases). Trimming shortened V by 0 bases and J by 3 bases, and 6 bases separated the two germline ends. CDR3 length: 13 amino acids. The germline CDR1 and CDR2 sequences are GTSNPN and SVGIG (reference sequence). The CDR3 spells CAWSVGDYNEQFF. DNA for the CDR3: TGTGCCTGGAGTGTCGGGGACTACAATGAGCAGTTCTTC.

The genes are TRBV7-9 and TRBJ1-5; D might be TRBD1 (6 bases). Germline V gene data show CDR1 as SEHNR and CDR2 as FQNEAQ (reference sequence). The V end lost 4 bases, the J end lost 8 bases, and 18 bases lay between the germline ends. This CDR3 contains 15 residues. The CDR3 DNA sequence: TGTGCCAGCAGCTCCACAATCACAGGGTCGGAGCCCCAGCATTTT. Encoded protein: CASSSTITGSEPQHF.

The rearrangement links TRBV5-4 to TRBJ1-5; a possible D gene is TRBD1 (6 bases). Trimming left V 1 base short and J 7 bases short, with 12 bases between. This CDR3 is built from 14 residues. Per germline, CDR1 SGHNT and CDR2 YYREEE (reference sequence). The CDR3 sequence is CASSLSPGEQPQHF. The CDR3 nucleotides read TGTGCCAGCAGCTTGTCCCCAGGGGAGCAGCCCCAGCATTTT.

This chain uses TRBV13 with TRBJ2-5; 9 bases match TRBD2. The CDR3 is made up of 17 amino acids. CDR1 and CDR2 (germline): PRHDT, FYEKMQ (reference sequence). With 8 bases clipped from V and 0 bases from J, the junction kept 13 bases outside the gene matches. This CDR3 reads CASQPQRGVLYQETQYF. The DNA for the CDR3 is TGTGCCAGCCAGCCCCAGCGGGGGGTTTTGTACCAAGAGACCCAGTACTTC.

The chain is built from TRBV20-1 and TRBJ1-2; 9 bases match TRBD1. There are 15 residues in the CDR3. Germline V gene data show CDR1 as DFQATT and CDR2 as SNEGSKA (reference sequence). Trimming removed 5 bases from V and 3 bases from J; junction bases left unmatched: 10. In nucleotides, the CDR3 is TGCAGTGCTCTTTCTTCCGGGACAGGGTACTATGGCTACACCTTC. Translated: CSALSSGTGYYGYTF.

The chain carries TRBV5-4 and TRBJ1-4; 8 bases agree with TRBD1. This CDR3 is built from 17 residues. Trimming cost V 5 bases and J 0 bases; bases outside gene matches: 9. Looked up from germline, CDR1 is SGHNT and CDR2 is YYREEE (reference sequence). This CDR3 reads CASRSDREGPTNEKLFF. DNA for the CDR3: TGTGCCAGCAGGTCGGACAGGGAGGGACCAACTAATGAAAAACTGTTTTTT.

This rearrangement joins TRBV6-6 to TRBJ1-1; a weak D match, TRBD1 (5 bases). V was shortened by 4 bases and J by 0 bases, with 12 bases between the two germline ends. In germline, CDR1 is MNHNY, CDR2 SVGAGI (reference sequence). This CDR3 spans 15 amino acids. In DNA form, the CDR3 reads TGTGCCAGCAGTTCCTGGGGACCCTTGAACACTGAAGCTTTCTTT. Translated, it gives CASSSWGPLNTEAFF.

This clonotype was counted once. This chain joins TRBV7-6 and TRBJ2-2; 10 bases fit TRBD2. CDR1 SGHVS and CDR2 FNYEAQ come from the germline V gene. Trimming cost V 1 base and J 2 bases; bases outside gene matches: 4. The CDR3 totals 17 residues. CDR3 residues: CASSLGLAGANTGELFF. DNA for the CDR3: TGTGCCAGCAGCTTAGGTCTAGCGGGGGCCAACACCGGGGAGCTGTTTTTT.

The chain employs TRBV13 and TRBJ2-5; TRBD2 matches 7 bases. V gave up 8 bases and J gave up 2 bases; unmatched junction bases: 8. The CDR3 has 14 residues. Germline-derived CDR1 and CDR2 are PRHDT and FYEKMQ (reference sequence). The CDR3 bases are TGTGCCAGCGGTGCCCCGGGACTACAAGAGACCCAGTACTTC. This translates into CASGAPGLQETQYF. The full variable domain, its missing parts supplied by reference TRBV13 and TRBJ2-5, is AAGVIQSPRHLIKEKRETATLKCYPIPRHDTVYWYQQGPGQDPQFLISFYEKMQSDKGSIPDRFSAQQFSDYHSELNMSSLELGDSALYFCASGAPGLQETQYFGPGTRLLVL.

The rearrangement joins TRBV24-1 to TRBJ1-1, with D maybe TRBD1 (6 bases). The CDR3 consists of 17 residues. Germline V gene sequence: CDR1 KGHDR, CDR2 SFDVKD. Trimming pared 1 base from V and 1 base from J, leaving 15 bases between. CDR3 sequence: CATSDFPGAYGNTEAFF. CDR3 in DNA: TGTGCCACCAGTGATTTTCCGGGGGCGTATGGGAACACTGAAGCTTTCTTT.